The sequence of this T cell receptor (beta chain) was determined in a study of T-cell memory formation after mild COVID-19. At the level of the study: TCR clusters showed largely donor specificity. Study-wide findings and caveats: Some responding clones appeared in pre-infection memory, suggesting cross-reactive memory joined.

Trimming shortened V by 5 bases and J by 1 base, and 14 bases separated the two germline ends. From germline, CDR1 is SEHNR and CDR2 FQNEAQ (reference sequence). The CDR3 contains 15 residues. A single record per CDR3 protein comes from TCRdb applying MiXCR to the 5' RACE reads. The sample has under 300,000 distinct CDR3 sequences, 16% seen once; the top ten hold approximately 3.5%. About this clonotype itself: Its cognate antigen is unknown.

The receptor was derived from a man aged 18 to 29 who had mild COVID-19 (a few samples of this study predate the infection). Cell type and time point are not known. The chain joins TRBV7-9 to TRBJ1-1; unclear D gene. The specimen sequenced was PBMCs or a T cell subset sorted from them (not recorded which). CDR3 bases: TGTGCCAGCAGCCCGCTAGGGCGGCAGAACACTGAAGCTTTCTTT. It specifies CASSPLGRQNTEAFF.